These 25 T cell receptor beta chains came from one sample sequenced in a study of regulatory T cells in long-lasting Graves disease. Time point in this sample: newly diagnosed GD, antithyroid drugs for less than 3 months. Construction of the TCR library relied on RNA isolated from PBMCs. In building TCR beta libraries, iRepertoire HTBI primers were used together with Arm-PCR of CDR3 regions. TCRdb ran MiXCR on the multiplex PCR reads and lists one entry per CDR3 protein. The data show 350,000 to 500,000 distinct CDR3 sequences, about a sixth seen once. Separately, the same data were catalogued under a study of T cells in Graves' hyperthyroidism and ophthalmopathy.

The source was peripheral blood mononuclear cells (PBMCs), collected at new diagnosis, from a patient treated with antithyroid drugs. All receptors derive from a woman aged 25 to 45 with Graves disease.

This clonotype was observed a few times. The CDR3, as DNA: TGTGCCAGCACCGACGACAGGGCGGTGAACACTGAAGCTTTCTTT. Protein product: CASTDDRAVNTEAFF. The chain is built from TRBV6-1 and TRBJ1-1; 7 bases agree with TRBD1. From germline, CDR1 is MNHNS and CDR2 SASEGT. V was clipped by 7 bases and J by 0 bases; unmatched bases: 8. This CDR3 comprises 15 residues.

This clonotype was seen only a few times. V usage is TRBV2 and J usage is TRBJ2-5; 7 nucleotides match TRBD2. Germline CDR1 is SNHLY and CDR2 is FYNNEI. This CDR3 contains 16 residues. Losses at the gene ends were 6 bases for V and 5 bases for J; bases not matched to a gene: 15. As DNA, the CDR3 is TGTGCCAGCAGCCCGGGACTTTCCCCCGGGAGGGAGACCCAGTACTTC. Translated: CASSPGLSPGRETQYF. Filled out from reference TRBV2 and TRBJ2-5, the complete variable domain reads EPEVTQTPSHQVTQMGQEVILRCVPISNHLYFYWYRQILGQKVEFLVSFYNNEISEKSEIFDDQFSVERPDGSNFTLKIRSTKLEDSAMYFCASSPGLSPGRETQYFGPGTRLLVL.

This clonotype was recorded many times. The gene calls are TRBV7-2 and TRBJ2-7; D is uncertain. The germline gives CDR1 SGHTA, CDR2 FQGNSA. The ends were cut back, 6 bases at V and 2 bases at J, with 11 bases in the middle. The CDR3 sequence is 13 residues long. CDR3 nucleotide sequence: TGTGCCAGCAGTCTAGGCAGAACCTACGAGCAGTACTTC. Translated: CASSLGRTYEQYF. Full variable domain (remainder filled in from reference TRBV7-2 and TRBJ2-7): GAGVSQSPSNKVTEKGKDVELRCDPISGHTALYWYRQSLGQGLEFLIYFQGNSAPDKSGLPSDRFSAERTGGSVSTLTIQRTQQEDSAVYLCASSLGRTYEQYFGPGTRLTVT.

This rearrangement joins TRBV14 to TRBJ2-1; weak D call: TRBD2 (6 bases). Germline V gene lookup returns CDR1 SGHDN and CDR2 FVKESK. V lost 1 base and J lost 13, with 11 bases in between. The CDR3 has 12 amino acids. CDR3 DNA sequence: TGTGCCAGCAGCCAAGTCGGGGGAAGCCAGTTCTTC. Protein: CASSQVGGSQFF.

The table lists this clonotype with a few counts. The genes are TRBV20-1 and TRBJ2-7; D possibly corresponds to TRBD1 (6 bases). The CDR3 extends over 14 amino acids. From germline, CDR1 is DFQATT and CDR2 SNEGSKA (reference sequence). V lost 2 bases to trimming and J lost 1 base, with 12 bases between them. The DNA of the CDR3 is TGCAGTGCTAGAAGGTCAGGGGCATCCTACGAGCAGTACTTC. Translated, it gives CSARRSGASYEQYF.

This clonotype was counted only a few times. The chain combines TRBV10-3 with TRBJ1-2, with D tentatively TRBD1 (5 bases). The V gene's germline CDR1 is ENHRY and CDR2 SYGVKD. The CDR3 consists of 14 residues. Trimming shortened V by 9 bases and J by 0 bases, and 14 bases separated the two germline ends. In nucleotides, the CDR3 is TGTGCCATTCCAAAGACAGTTCCTAACTATGGCTACACCTTC. This sequence encodes CAIPKTVPNYGYTF.

This clonotype was seen repeatedly, ten times or more. The chain is built from TRBV18 and TRBJ2-1, with unresolved D. V was cut by 2 bases and J by 11 bases, with 10 bases left in between. Germline V gene lookup returns CDR1 KGHSH and CDR2 LQKENI. The CDR3 loop spans 12 amino acids. CDR3 coding DNA: TGTGCCAGCTCACCAGATGGGGATCAGCAGTTCTTC. It specifies CASSPDGDQQFF.

The chain couples TRBV10-3 to TRBJ1-1; D remains unclear. The CDR3 extends over 13 amino acids. V lost 0 bases and J lost 4, with 6 bases in between. Germline V lookup: CDR1 ENHRY, CDR2 SYGVKD. The CDR3 sequence is CAISESPTTEAFF. CDR3 coding DNA: TGTGCCATCAGTGAGTCCCCTACCACTGAAGCTTTCTTT.

This clonotype was recorded many times. The rearrangement links TRBV27 to TRBJ1-1; D not certain. From germline, CDR1 is MNHEY and CDR2 SMNVEV (reference sequence). The V end lost 6 bases, the J end lost 0 bases, and 11 bases lay between the germline ends. The CDR3 is 14 amino acids. CDR3 sequence: CASSSGPLNTEAFF. The DNA for the CDR3 is TGTGCCAGCAGCTCCGGTCCTTTGAACACTGAAGCTTTCTTT.

Comments on this clonotype: One junction end disagrees with the germline gene, perhaps due to a read error. The chain combines TRBV19 with TRBJ2-2, with D possibly matching TRBD1 (6 bases). The CDR3 runs 15 residues. Germline V CDR1 and CDR2: LNHDA, SQIVND (reference sequence). The CDR3 region has the DNA TGTGCCAGTAGGGGTGTGGGGGCGAACGCCGGGGAGCTGTTTTTT. Translated: CASRGVGANAGELFF.

This clonotype was recorded many times. CDR3 region: CASSAGGGDTEAFF. CDR3 DNA sequence: TGTGCCAGCAGTGCAGGGGGGGGGGACACTGAAGCTTTCTTT. The gene calls are TRBV27 and TRBJ1-1; 7 bases map to TRBD1. The CDR3 is 14 amino acids. V shed 5 bases, J shed 3 bases, and the junction held 6 bases outside the gene matches. Germline CDR1 is MNHEY and CDR2 is SMNVEV (reference sequence).

The genes are TRBV7-9 and TRBJ2-5; 12 positions match TRBD2. Unmatched junction bases numbered 0, after V lost 0 bases and J lost 1 base. The CDR3 runs 16 residues. Germline values: CDR1 SEHNR, CDR2 FQNEAQ (reference sequence). In DNA form, the CDR3 reads TGTGCCAGCAGCTTAGCGACTAGCGGGGGCCAAGAGACCCAGTACTTC. This sequence encodes CASSLATSGGQETQYF.

V gene TRBV6-9 combines with J gene TRBJ2-5; D tentatively reads TRBD1 or TRBD2 (5 bases each). This CDR3 region has 15 residues. The V end was cut by 3 bases, the J end by 5 bases, with 16 bases between. Looked up from germline, CDR1 is MNHGY and CDR2 is SVAAGI. The CDR3 nucleotides read TGTGCCAGCAGTTACTCCCGGGACCGGAGGGAGACCCAGTACTTC. This encodes CASSYSRDRRETQYF.

The CDR3 nucleotides are TGTGCCAGCTCACCGGTTGGAGAGCCGGGAAAACTGTTTTTT. Translated: CASSPVGEPGKLFF. V usage is TRBV18 and J usage is TRBJ1-4; D gene unclear. The CDR3 contains 14 residues. Germline V gives CDR1 KGHSH, CDR2 LQKENI. V was pared by 3 bases and J by 10 bases, with 15 bases between.

The V gene is TRBV5-1, the J gene TRBJ2-5; a weak D match, TRBD2 (6 bases). Germline lookup yields CDR1 SGHRS and CDR2 YFSETQ. This CDR3 comprises 16 residues. V dropped 2 bases and J dropped 0 bases, with 14 bases sitting between them. The CDR3 region is CASSLRSGGNQETQYF. The CDR3 bases are TGCGCCAGCAGCTTAAGGAGCGGAGGGAACCAAGAGACCCAGTACTTC.

This clonotype was counted many times. The rearrangement joins TRBV28 to TRBJ1-4; D is undetermined. V dropped 5 bases and J dropped 3 bases, with 13 bases sitting between them. CDR1 is MDHEN and CDR2 is SYDVKM in the germline V gene. CDR3 length equals 15 residues. CDR3 in amino acids: CASSIPVIANEKLFF. The CDR3 DNA follows: TGTGCCAGCAGTATCCCGGTTATTGCTAATGAAAAACTGTTTTTT.

This clonotype has at least ten counts. V is TRBV28 and J is TRBJ2-2, with TRBD1 identical over 9 bases. The CDR3 extends over 15 amino acids. Germline-derived CDR1 and CDR2 are MDHEN and SYDVKM. V lost 6 bases and J lost 7; bases outside the gene matches: 9. The CDR3 protein is CASRYRGRTHGELFF. The CDR3 coding sequence is TGTGCCAGCAGGTACAGGGGGCGGACTCACGGGGAGCTGTTTTTT.

A remark on this clonotype: A read error is likely here: a far larger clone is one base away. The chain joins TRBV15 to TRBJ2-2; D not resolved. CDR1 LNHNV and CDR2 YYDKDF come from the germline V gene (reference sequence). This CDR3 is 11 amino acids long. V was cut by 2 bases and J by 5 bases, with 0 bases left in between. The CDR3 protein is CATSRTGELFF. Written as DNA, the CDR3 is TGTGCCACCAGCAGAACCGGGGAGCTGTTTTTT.

This clonotype was seen more than once but under ten times. V and J are TRBV6-1 and TRBJ2-2, with 7 bases aligning to TRBD2. This CDR3 is built from 15 residues. Germline lookup yields CDR1 MNHNS and CDR2 SASEGT. Trimming removed 6 bases from V and 3 bases from J; junction bases left unmatched: 7. The CDR3 nucleotides are TGTGCCAGCAGACGGGGACTATCTGACACCGGGGAGCTGTTTTTT. Protein sequence: CASRRGLSDTGELFF.

This clonotype appeared many times. This chain connects TRBV7-8 to TRBJ2-3; no definite D call. CDR3 length: 13 residues. CDR1 is SGHVS, CDR2 FQNEAQ, per germline. V was shortened by 4 bases and J by 4 bases, with 9 bases between the two germline ends. CDR3 sequence reads: CASSSQLSDTQYF. The DNA for the CDR3 is TGTGCCAGCAGCTCCCAACTTTCAGATACGCAGTATTTT.

Of note for this clonotype: A much larger clone lies one base from this, so it may be a read error. This rearrangement joins TRBV18 to TRBJ2-1, with 10 nucleotides matching TRBD2. The length of the CDR3 is 17 residues. V was pared by 6 bases and J by 3 bases, with 11 bases of the junction left unmatched. Per germline, CDR1 KGHSH and CDR2 LQKENI. CDR3 DNA sequence: TGTGCCAGCTCGCCGTCTAGCGGGAGTTGGTGCTACAATGAGCAGTTCTTC. Translation: CASSPSSGSWCYNEQFF.

On this clonotype itself: A much larger clonotype is one base distant, so this may be a read error. The chain links TRBV7-3 to TRBJ1-5; no clear D gene. CDR1 is SGHTA and CDR2 is FQGTGA in the germline V gene. The CDR3 extends over 14 amino acids. Trimming cost V 5 bases and J 7 bases, with 15 bases left between them. This CDR3 is CASSPTGNQQPQHF. The CDR3 DNA is TGTGCCAGCAGCCCCACGGGGAACCAACAGCCCCAGCATTTT.

This clonotype was found many times. The DNA of the CDR3 is TGCAGTGCTAGAGATCTAACAGGGGGGGCCGCAGATACGCAGTATTTT. It specifies CSARDLTGGAADTQYF. The gene calls are TRBV20-1 and TRBJ2-3; D is possibly TRBD1 (8 bases). The CDR3 is made up of 16 amino acids. The V gene lost 0 bases and the J gene lost 4 bases, with 17 bases spanning the gap. The germline V gene has CDR1 DFQATT and CDR2 SNEGSKA (reference sequence).

This clonotype showed up many times. The J gene is TRBJ2-7, the V gene TRBV11-2; no clear D gene. CDR1 is SGHAT and CDR2 is FQNNGV in the germline V gene. V was pared by 1 base and J by 5 bases, with 6 bases between. This CDR3 contains 12 residues. CDR3 coding DNA: TGTGCCAGCAGCTTAGTAATTGACGAGCAGTACTTC. Translation: CASSLVIDEQYF.

The V call is TRBV5-1, the J call TRBJ2-7; possibly TRBD1 or TRBD2 for D (5 bases each). Deletions cut 4 bases from V and 1 base from J, with 15 bases between. Germline lookup yields CDR1 SGHRS and CDR2 YFSETQ. CDR3 length: 15 amino acids. The CDR3 sequence is CASSRTGTDSYEQYF. The CDR3 nucleotides read TGCGCCAGCAGCAGGACCGGGACGGATTCCTACGAGCAGTACTTC.